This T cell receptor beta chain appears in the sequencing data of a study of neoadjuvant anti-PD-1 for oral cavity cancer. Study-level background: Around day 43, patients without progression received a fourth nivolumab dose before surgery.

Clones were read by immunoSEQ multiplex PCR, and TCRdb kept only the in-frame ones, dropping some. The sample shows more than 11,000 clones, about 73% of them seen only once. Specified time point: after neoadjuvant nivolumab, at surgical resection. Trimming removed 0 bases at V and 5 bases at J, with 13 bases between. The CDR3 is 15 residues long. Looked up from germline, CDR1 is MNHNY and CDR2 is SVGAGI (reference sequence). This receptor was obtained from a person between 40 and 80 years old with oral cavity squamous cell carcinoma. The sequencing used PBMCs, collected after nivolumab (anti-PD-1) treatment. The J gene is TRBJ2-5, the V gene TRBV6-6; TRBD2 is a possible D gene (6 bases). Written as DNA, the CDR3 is TGTGCCAGCAGTTACTCGAGGGGCGGAGGGGAGACCCAGTACTTC. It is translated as CASSYSRGGGETQYF.